The rows below give T cell receptor beta chains drawn from one sample of a study of CD8 T cells in ankylosing spondylitis. In TCRdb, the 5' RACE reads were re-called with MiXCR into one record per CDR3 protein. The table lists about 320,000 distinct CDR3 sequences, more than 9% of them singletons. Source material: blood, either unsorted or a sorted T cell fraction (not recorded which). The receptors were gathered from a female donor with ankylosing spondylitis or in good health (not recorded which). Both conserved end residues are part of each CDR3. The D gene is left open where the match is weak. Size is omitted from some rows. Given values are once, few, many or a class for expanded clones.

abundance: many; v_gene: TRBV5-1; d_gene: .; j_gene: TRBJ1-1; CDR3aa: CASSPGSGQRNTEAFF; CDR3nt: TGCGCCAGCAGCCCCGGCAGTGGACAACGGAACACTGAAGCTTTCTTT
abundance: many; v_gene: TRBV7-9; d_gene: .; j_gene: TRBJ1-1; CDR3aa: CASSLGQPGTEAFF; CDR3nt: TGTGCCAGCAGCTTAGGTCAGCCGGGCACTGAAGCTTTCTTT
abundance: many; v_gene: TRBV9; d_gene: .; j_gene: TRBJ2-3; CDR3aa: CASSVSGLRTDTQYF; CDR3nt: TGTGCCAGCAGCGTCAGCGGCCTTAGGACAGATACGCAGTATTTT
abundance: .; v_gene: TRBV5-1; d_gene: .; j_gene: TRBJ2-5; CDR3aa: CASRPDHVGGQETQYF; CDR3nt: TGCGCCAGCAGACCGGACCACGTTGGGGGCCAAGAGACCCAGTACTTC
abundance: many; v_gene: TRBV5-1; d_gene: .; j_gene: TRBJ2-2; CDR3aa: CASSFGTLGRTGELFF; CDR3nt: TGCGCCAGCAGCTTTGGGACCCTGGGCCGTACCGGGGAGCTGTTTTTT
abundance: many; v_gene: TRBV12-3/TRBV12-4; d_gene: TRBD1; j_gene: TRBJ2-7; CDR3aa: CASSRQGGRTYEQYF; CDR3nt: TGTGCCAGCAGCCGACAGGGTGGAAGGACCTACGAGCAGTACTTC
abundance: many; v_gene: TRBV5-1; d_gene: .; j_gene: TRBJ2-7; CDR3aa: CASSLVGASSYEQYF; CDR3nt: TGCGCCAGCAGCTTGGTGGGGGCTAGCTCCTACGAGCAGTACTTC
abundance: few; v_gene: TRBV20-1; d_gene: TRBD1; j_gene: TRBJ2-3; CDR3aa: CSARTATGGGGDTQYF; CDR3nt: TGCAGTGCTAGAACCGCCACAGGGGGCGGTGGAGATACGCAGTATTTT
abundance: many; v_gene: TRBV29-1; d_gene: .; j_gene: TRBJ2-3; CDR3aa: CSVAEGRDTQYF; CDR3nt: TGCAGCGTTGCAGAAGGCCGGGATACGCAGTATTTT
abundance: many; v_gene: TRBV5-5; d_gene: .; j_gene: TRBJ2-3; CDR3aa: CATSGGVTDTQYF; CDR3nt: TGTGCCACCTCCGGGGGTGTCACAGATACGCAGTATTTT
abundance: many; v_gene: TRBV20-1; d_gene: .; j_gene: TRBJ2-1; CDR3aa: CSARGGSFVGGEQFF; CDR3nt: TGCAGTGCTAGAGGGGGCTCCTTCGTGGGTGGTGAGCAGTTCTTC
abundance: few; v_gene: TRBV15; d_gene: .; j_gene: TRBJ2-2; CDR3aa: CATSPGGNTGELFF; CDR3nt: TGTGCCACCAGTCCCGGGGGAAACACCGGGGAGCTGTTTTTT
abundance: many; v_gene: TRBV15; d_gene: TRBD2; j_gene: TRBJ2-1; CDR3aa: CATSRDAMSGSGVEQFF; CDR3nt: TGTGCCACCAGCAGAGATGCCATGAGCGGGAGTGGAGTTGAGCAGTTCTTC
abundance: many; v_gene: TRBV20-1; d_gene: .; j_gene: TRBJ2-1; CDR3aa: CSARRRVSSYNEQFF; CDR3nt: TGCAGTGCTAGAAGGAGGGTGAGCTCCTACAATGAGCAGTTCTTC
abundance: many; v_gene: TRBV5-1; d_gene: TRBD2; j_gene: TRBJ2-3; CDR3aa: CASSLGLAPSTDTQYF; CDR3nt: TGCGCCAGCAGCTTGGGACTAGCGCCTAGCACAGATACGCAGTATTTT
abundance: .; v_gene: TRBV27; d_gene: .; j_gene: TRBJ2-7; CDR3aa: CASSPKHYGGAYEQYF; CDR3nt: TGTGCCAGCAGTCCCAAACACTACGGAGGCGCCTACGAGCAGTACTTC
abundance: many; v_gene: TRBV27; d_gene: .; j_gene: TRBJ1-4; CDR3aa: CASSLGTNEKLFF; CDR3nt: TGTGCCAGCAGTTTGGGAACTAATGAAAAACTGTTTTTT
abundance: many; v_gene: TRBV24-1; d_gene: TRBD2; j_gene: TRBJ2-2; CDR3aa: CATSDPTSGGVTGELFF; CDR3nt: TGTGCCACCAGTGACCCAACTAGCGGGGGGGTCACCGGGGAGCTGTTTTTT
abundance: many; v_gene: TRBV11-2; d_gene: .; j_gene: TRBJ2-1; CDR3aa: CASSLRGAGGSYYNEQFF; CDR3nt: TGTGCCAGCAGCTTAAGGGGGGCTGGCGGGAGCTATTACAATGAGCAGTTCTTC
abundance: many; v_gene: TRBV20-1; d_gene: TRBD1; j_gene: TRBJ2-7; CDR3aa: CSARARDRGYEQYF; CDR3nt: TGCAGTGCTAGAGCCAGGGACAGGGGGTACGAGCAGTACTTC
abundance: many; v_gene: TRBV12-3/TRBV12-4; d_gene: TRBD1; j_gene: TRBJ1-6; CDR3aa: CASSPKGQGREPLHF; CDR3nt: TGTGCCAGCAGTCCCAAAGGACAGGGGAGGGAACCCCTCCACTTT
abundance: many; v_gene: TRBV12-3/TRBV12-4; d_gene: TRBD2; j_gene: TRBJ2-1; CDR3aa: CASSFDTVGLAVETHSSYNEQFF; CDR3nt: TGTGCCAGCAGTTTTGACACGGTGGGACTAGCGGTCGAGACTCACAGCTCCTACAATGAGCAGTTCTTC
abundance: .; v_gene: TRBV10-3; d_gene: .; j_gene: TRBJ1-2; CDR3aa: CATSFDEWPLDGYTF; CDR3nt: TGTGCCACTAGCTTCGATGAGTGGCCGTTGGATGGCTACACCTTC
abundance: .; v_gene: TRBV3-1; d_gene: .; j_gene: TRBJ2-7; CDR3aa: CASSQEGEQYF; CDR3nt: TGTGCCAGCAGCCAAGAGGGCGAGCAGTACTTC